A selection of T cell receptor beta chains follows, all from one sample in a study of blood T cell repertoires in COVID-19. The repertoire was sequenced with immunoSEQ multiplex PCR; TCRdb's copy has only in-frame clones and lacks some. The table includes approximately 290,000 clones, 90% to 95% detected once. The sequenced sample consisted of peripheral blood. The receptors come from a woman in her thirties with COVID-19, enrolled during active disease. The CDR3 runs from the conserved cysteine through the conserved F or W. A D gene is named only where the DNA matches it firmly.

TRBJ2-3,TRBV11-2,-,16,CASSFSAGGYTDTQYF
TRBJ2-1,TRBV5-1,TRBD2,17,CASSLTSGRALTDEQFF
TRBJ2-1,TRBV28,-,14,CASSSLTGINEQFF
TRBJ1-6,TRBV3-1/TRBV3-2,TRBD1,14,CASSQNRGNSPLHF
TRBJ1-3,TRBV5-6,TRBD1,14,CASRTGSSGNTIYF
TRBJ2-7,TRBV18,-,16,CASSQGPGTLDGEQYF
TRBJ1-5,TRBV2,-,12,CASSGTAGSAHF
TRBJ2-5,TRBV19,TRBD1,15,CASSMGQGTIETQYF
TRBJ1-4,TRBV28,TRBD1,16,CASSLYRGQGGEKLFF
TRBJ1-6,TRBV10-2,TRBD1,14,CASGQQGRGSPLHF
TRBJ1-2,TRBV11-2,-,12,CASSGASYGYTF
TRBJ2-7,TRBV6-5,-,14,CASSPGLISYEQYF
TRBJ1-2,TRBV28,-,17,CASSFSKWGTGSYGYTF
TRBJ2-2,TRBV12-3/TRBV12-4,TRBD1,13,CASSYRGSGELFF
TRBJ2-7,TRBV19,TRBD1,13,CASSIDRDYEQYF
TRBJ2-7,TRBV9,TRBD1,14,CASSFGTGEEEQYF
TRBJ2-1,TRBV10-1,TRBD1,16,CASSEGGATGGNEQFF
TRBJ1-1,TRBV19,-,12,CASSFSRAEAFF
TRBJ2-5,TRBV6-2/TRBV6-3,-,13,CASSYYGQETQYF
TRBJ1-5,TRBV6-1,-,14,CASSESSGYQPQHF
TRBJ2-7,TRBV5-1,TRBD1,15,CASSTTGTGSDEQYF
TRBJ2-1,TRBV7-2,TRBD2,15,CASSMTSGSTNEQFF
TRBJ1-3,TRBV5-1,TRBD1,18,CASSLDRGGDFSGNTIYF
TRBJ1-2,TRBV25-1,TRBD1,15,CASRGTGTGGYGYTF
TRBJ2-7,TRBV29-1,-,12,CSVFIAVDEQYF
TRBJ2-2,TRBV18,-,15,CASSPERESTGELFF
TRBJ1-2,TRBV19,-,13,CASSTGTTYGYTF
TRBJ1-5,TRBV19,TRBD1,14,CASRSPGGQQPQHF
TRBJ2-3,TRBV7-9,-,13,CASSPGSTDTQYF
TRBJ1-1,TRBV11-2,-,12,CASSLGSGQAFF
TRBJ1-3,TRBV27,-,15,CASSLTGSSGNTIYF
TRBJ1-1,TRBV21-1,-,14,CASTLDRAATEAFF
TRBJ2-7,TRBV27,-,14,CASSLWQGSYEQYF
TRBJ1-3,TRBV18,TRBD1,15,CASSTGGISGNTIYF
TRBJ1-2,TRBV5-4,TRBD1,15,CASSGRQGVVYGYTF
TRBJ1-1,TRBV4-1,TRBD1,17,CASSQEATGGGNTEAFF
TRBJ2-2,TRBV19,-,14,CASNSNANTGELFF
TRBJ2-1,TRBV11-3,TRBD2,15,CASSPGLAADNEQFF
TRBJ1-2,TRBV7-9,-,14,CASRIDTEYYGYTF
TRBJ1-1,TRBV12-5,-,17,CASGWMLSTGENTEAFF
TRBJ2-7,TRBV9,TRBD1,15,CASSVVDRGQAEQYF
TRBJ2-2,TRBV19,TRBD1,14,CASSPQGVTGELFF
TRBJ1-5,TRBV19,TRBD1,16,CASSAGTGQFGQPQHF
TRBJ1-6,TRBV28,TRBD1,15,CASIPRDRDNSPLHF
TRBJ2-3,TRBV9,-,16,CASSVDAGSRTDTQYF
TRBJ2-5,TRBV19,TRBD2,15,CASRSSAGGLETQYF
TRBJ1-2,TRBV27,TRBD1,14,CASSRTGGLYGYTF
TRBJ2-1,TRBV9,TRBD2,15,CASSVGPAGENEQFF
TRBJ1-1,TRBV5-6,-,15,CASSFPDGANTEAFF
TRBJ1-1,TRBV7-9,TRBD1,15,CASSKSTGADTEAFF
TRBJ1-1,TRBV7-2,-,14,CASSPSPTGFEAFF
TRBJ1-2,TRBV25-1,TRBD1,13,CASSGDSGYGYTF
TRBJ2-7,TRBV4-1,TRBD2,15,CASSQTGTSDHEQYF
TRBJ2-2,TRBV6-5,TRBD1,16,CASSSRGQAHTGELFF
TRBJ2-3,TRBV23-1,TRBD1,18,CASSHATGKPPDTDTQYF
TRBJ1-1,TRBV10-3,TRBD1,15,CAISERTGANTEAFF
TRBJ1-2,TRBV19,-,13,CASRGSVYVGYTF
TRBJ1-1,TRBV6-5,-,13,CASTQLAGTEAFF
TRBJ1-5,TRBV6-5,-,14,CASRPSPGNQPQHF
TRBJ2-2,TRBV5-6,-,16,CASSFPAGSNTGELFF